The TCR beta chain under discussion was sequenced for a study of T cells in women clearing cervical HPV infection. Across the study: Case blood was drawn when the lesion was first found; control blood after infection became undetectable.

Comment on this clone: Read data end 3 residues before the CDR3 end; the end is taken from the germline J gene.

Sequenced by immunoSEQ multiplex PCR; TCRdb stores in-frame clones only, minus some. This sample's table reports tens of thousands of clones. Germline loops: CDR1 SGHTA, CDR2 FQGNSA. The CDR3 totals 15 residues. Trimming took 5 bases from V and 4 from J; bases not matched to a gene: 7. The sample taken for sequencing was blood buffy coat. The TCR comes from a woman between 18 and 69 years old with a cervical HPV16 infection that either progressed to CIN3+ or cleared (not recorded which). The V call is TRBV7-2, the J call TRBJ2-1; 8 bases fit TRBD2. The sequenced CDR3 bases are TGTGCCAGCAGCATGAGCGGGGGCAAATACAATGAG. Translated: CASSMSGGKYNE. The CDR3 in full is CASSMSGGKYNEQFF.